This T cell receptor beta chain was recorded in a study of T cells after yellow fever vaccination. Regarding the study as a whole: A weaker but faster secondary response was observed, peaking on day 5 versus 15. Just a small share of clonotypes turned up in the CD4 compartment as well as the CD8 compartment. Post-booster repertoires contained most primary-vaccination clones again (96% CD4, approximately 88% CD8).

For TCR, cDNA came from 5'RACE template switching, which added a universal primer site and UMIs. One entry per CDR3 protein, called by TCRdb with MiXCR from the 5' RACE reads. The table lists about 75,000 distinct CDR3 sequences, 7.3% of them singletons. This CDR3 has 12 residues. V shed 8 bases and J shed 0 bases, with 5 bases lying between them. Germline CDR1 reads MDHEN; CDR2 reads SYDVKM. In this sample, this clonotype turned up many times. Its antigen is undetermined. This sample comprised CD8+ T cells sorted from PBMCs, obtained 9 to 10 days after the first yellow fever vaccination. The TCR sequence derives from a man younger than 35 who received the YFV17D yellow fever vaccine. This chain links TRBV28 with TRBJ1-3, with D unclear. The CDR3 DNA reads TGTGCCAGCTGTCCCTCTGGAAACACCATATATTTT. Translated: CASCPSGNTIYF.